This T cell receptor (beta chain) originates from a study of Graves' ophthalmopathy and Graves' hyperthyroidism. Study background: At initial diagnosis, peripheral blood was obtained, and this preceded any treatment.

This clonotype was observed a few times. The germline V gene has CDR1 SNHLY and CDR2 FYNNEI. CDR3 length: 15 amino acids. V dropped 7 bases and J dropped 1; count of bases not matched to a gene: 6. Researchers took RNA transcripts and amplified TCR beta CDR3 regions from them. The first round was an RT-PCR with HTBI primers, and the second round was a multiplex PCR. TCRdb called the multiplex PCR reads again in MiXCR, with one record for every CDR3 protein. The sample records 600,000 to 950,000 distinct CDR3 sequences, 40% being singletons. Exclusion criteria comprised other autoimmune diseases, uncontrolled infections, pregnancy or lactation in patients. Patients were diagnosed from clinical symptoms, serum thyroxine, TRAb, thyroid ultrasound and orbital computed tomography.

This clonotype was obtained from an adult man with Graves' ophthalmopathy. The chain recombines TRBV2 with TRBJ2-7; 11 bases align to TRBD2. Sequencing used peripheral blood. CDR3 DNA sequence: TGTGCCAGCACCTTAGCGGGAGGGAGGTCCTACGAGCAGTACTTC. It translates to CASTLAGGRSYEQYF.